This passage covers 21 T cell receptor beta chains from one sample sequenced in a study of cytomegalovirus exposure and HLA in healthy donors. The protocol was immunoSEQ multiplex PCR, while the TCRdb copy is restricted to in-frame clones and leaves out a portion. The top ten clones hold roughly 1.5% of a sample with 150,000 to 200,000 clones, around nine tenths of them seen once. The sequenced material came from PBMCs. These receptor sequences come from a woman aged 25 to 39 in good health and CMV-seronegative.

The V gene is TRBV2, the J gene TRBJ2-7; unclear D gene. There are 15 residues in the CDR3. The germline V gene has CDR1 SNHLY and CDR2 FYNNEI. Trimming stripped 1 base from V and 2 bases from J, with 12 bases between. CDR3 amino acids: CASSEDSRLAYEQYF. CDR3 nucleotides: TGTGCCAGCAGTGAAGATTCCAGGTTAGCCTACGAGCAGTACTTC.

The rearrangement joins TRBV19 to TRBJ1-2, with D possibly being TRBD1 (5 bases). V dropped 8 bases and J dropped 4 bases, with 14 bases sitting between them. CDR3 length equals 13 residues. Germline lookup yields CDR1 LNHDA and CDR2 SQIVND (reference sequence). The CDR3 bases are TGTGCCAGTTATGGGGCGACTCCCTATGGCTACACCTTC. Translating it yields CASYGATPYGYTF.

The chain joins TRBV2 to TRBJ1-1; D unresolved. Germline V gene sequence: CDR1 SNHLY, CDR2 FYNNEI. Trimming removed 7 bases at V and 7 bases at J, with 13 bases between. The CDR3 totals 12 residues. The CDR3: CASIDIVVEAFF. As DNA, the CDR3 is TGTGCCAGCATCGACATAGTGGTTGAAGCTTTCTTT.

The rearrangement uses TRBV29-1 and TRBJ2-7; 12 bases are shared with TRBD1. J was trimmed by 2 bases and V by 3 bases; bases with no gene match: 2. CDR3 length: 14 amino acids. Germline CDR1 is SQVTM and CDR2 is ANQGSEA. The CDR3 bases are TGCAGCGTTGAGGGACAGGGGGCCCCCTACGAGCAGTACTTC. Translated, it gives CSVEGQGAPYEQYF.

The chain couples TRBV2 to TRBJ1-4; D is perhaps TRBD1 (5 bases). CDR1 and CDR2 from the germline V gene are SNHLY and FYNNEI. Trimming took 6 bases from V and 5 from J, leaving 19 bases between them. The CDR3 totals 16 residues. The CDR3 region is CASRETGTAINEKLFF. The DNA for the CDR3 is TGTGCCAGCAGAGAAACAGGAACCGCTATAAATGAAAAACTGTTTTTT.

The chain links TRBV10-3 to TRBJ1-2; 7 bases are a match to TRBD1. Germline V lookup: CDR1 ENHRY, CDR2 SYGVKD. This CDR3 has 13 residues. Germline trimming cut 6 bases from V and 4 bases from J; bases unmatched to any gene: 5. CDR3 region: CAIRETGPYGYTF. The CDR3 DNA follows: TGTGCCATCAGGGAGACAGGGCCCTATGGCTACACCTTC.

V and J are TRBV7-2 and TRBJ2-7; D is perhaps TRBD1 (6 bases). Deletions cut 1 base from V and 2 bases from J, with 12 bases between. This CDR3 is built from 15 residues. Germline V gene lookup returns CDR1 SGHTA and CDR2 FQGNSA. Here the CDR3 DNA reads TGTGCCAGCAGCTTAGGTAGGGGGATCACCTACGAGCAGTACTTC. Protein product: CASSLGRGITYEQYF.

This chain links TRBV25-1 with TRBJ1-3, with D perhaps TRBD1 (6 bases). Between the trimmed V and J ends, which lost 4 bases and 7 bases, there was a span of 8 bases. The germline V gene encodes CDR1 MGHDK and CDR2 SYGVNS. There are 12 residues in the CDR3. Here the CDR3 DNA reads TGTGCCAGCAGTGGGCAGGGGAACACCATATATTTT. Protein: CASSGQGNTIYF.

The chain employs TRBV27 and TRBJ1-1; 7 nucleotides align to TRBD1. The ends lost 3 bases at V and 4 bases at J; junction bases unmatched: 2. This CDR3 region has 13 residues. CDR1 is MNHEY, CDR2 SMNVEV, per germline (reference sequence). This CDR3 reads CASSLTGTTEAFF. CDR3 nucleotide sequence: TGTGCCAGCAGTTTGACAGGGACCACTGAAGCTTTCTTT.

The V gene is TRBV30, the J gene TRBJ2-7, with D possibly TRBD2 on 6 matching bases. From germline, CDR1 is GTSNPN and CDR2 SVGIG (reference sequence). V shed 2 bases and J shed 1 base, with 12 bases lying between them. The CDR3 loop spans 14 amino acids. CDR3 coding DNA: TGTGCCTGGAGTACGGGGCGGGGATCCTACGAGCAGTACTTC. This gives the protein CAWSTGRGSYEQYF.

The V call is TRBV6-1, the J call TRBJ2-7, with TRBD1 identical over 7 bases. V was pared by 5 bases and J by 7 bases, with 14 bases of the junction left unmatched. CDR3 length: 15 residues. CDR1 is MNHNS, CDR2 SASEGT, per germline. The CDR3 DNA reads TGTGCCAGCAGTCGGGACAGAACCTCGGGAATGGAGCAGTACTTC. It yields the protein CASSRDRTSGMEQYF.

The V call is TRBV27, the J call TRBJ2-7, with 9 positions matching TRBD1. The CDR3 has 14 amino acids. J gave up 0 bases and V 6 bases, and 3 bases lay outside the gene matches. From germline, CDR1 is MNHEY and CDR2 SMNVEV (reference sequence). The CDR3 sequence is CASRLTGGSYEQYF. Here the CDR3 DNA reads TGTGCCAGCAGGCTGACAGGGGGCTCCTACGAGCAGTACTTC.

The V call is TRBV4-1, the J call TRBJ1-2; 7 nucleotides align to TRBD1. Germline values: CDR1 MGHRA, CDR2 YSYEKL. The CDR3 spans 16 residues. V shed 3 bases, J shed 0 bases, and the junction held 7 bases outside the gene matches. CDR3 DNA sequence: TGCGCCAGCAGCCAGGGCCGACAGGGTTCTAACTATGGCTACACCTTC. This translates into CASSQGRQGSNYGYTF.

The rearrangement uses TRBV5-1 and TRBJ1-6; no definite D call. The germline V gene encodes CDR1 SGHRS and CDR2 YFSETQ. The CDR3 length is 15 residues. V dropped 3 bases and J dropped 10 bases, with 17 bases sitting between them. The CDR3 nucleotides read TGCGCCAGCAGCTACGAAGGAGGAACAATCTCACCCCTCCACTTT. This gives the protein CASSYEGGTISPLHF. The full variable domain, with the rest looked up from reference TRBV5-1 and TRBJ1-6, is KAGVTQTPRYLIKTRGQQVTLSCSPISGHRSVSWYQQTPGQGLQFLFEYFSETQRNKGNFPGRFSGRQFSNSRSEMNVSTLELGDSALYLCASSYEGGTISPLHFGNGTRLTVT.

This clone was picked up a small number of times. The chain recombines TRBV6-6 with TRBJ2-7; TRBD1 matches 9 bases. Per the germline V gene, CDR1 is MNHNY and CDR2 is SVGAGI (reference sequence). The CDR3 extends over 14 amino acids. Germline trimming cut 4 bases from V and 2 bases from J; bases unmatched to any gene: 3. The CDR3, as DNA: TGTGCCAGCAGTTCTCGGGACAGGGCCTACGAGCAGTACTTC. Protein sequence: CASSSRDRAYEQYF.

In DNA, the CDR3 is TGTGCCAGCAGCTTAATGGCGGGGGTTAACACCGGGGAGCTGTTTTTT. Amino acids: CASSLMAGVNTGELFF. The chain uses TRBV7-6 and TRBJ2-2, with 7 bases lining up with TRBD2. With 2 bases clipped from V and 2 bases from J, the junction kept 5 bases outside the gene matches. Germline CDR1 SGHVS, CDR2 FNYEAQ. This CDR3 comprises 16 residues.

The chain carries TRBV14 and TRBJ1-1; 12 positions agree with TRBD1. The CDR3 is made up of 17 amino acids. Germline V CDR1 and CDR2: SGHDN, FVKESK. The junction had 6 bases not matched to a gene; V was cut back by 4 bases and J by 0 bases. CDR3 sequence: CASSLRGQGALNTEAFF. The CDR3 region has the DNA TGTGCCAGCAGCCTGAGGGGACAGGGGGCGTTGAACACTGAAGCTTTCTTT.

The rearrangement joins TRBV7-2 to TRBJ2-7, with D possibly matching TRBD1 (6 bases). CDR3 length: 14 amino acids. The V and J ends lost 4 bases and 3 bases respectively, with 13 bases between them. Germline V gives CDR1 SGHTA, CDR2 FQGNSA. CDR3 protein: CASSYIMDSYEQYF. CDR3 sequence (DNA): TGTGCCAGCAGCTACATAATGGACAGCTACGAGCAGTACTTC.

The V and J genes are TRBV5-4 and TRBJ1-1; perhaps TRBD1 as D (6 bases). V was cut by 5 bases and J by 1 base, with 15 bases left in between. Germline CDR1 SGHNT, CDR2 YYREEE (reference sequence). The CDR3 is made up of 15 amino acids. CDR3 bases: TGTGCCAGCAGTATTGCACAGGGTCCGAACACTGAAGCTTTCTTT. Translated, it gives CASSIAQGPNTEAFF.

The chain recombines TRBV14 with TRBJ2-7; D perhaps matches TRBD2 (6 bases). Germline V lookup: CDR1 SGHDN, CDR2 FVKESK. With 3 bases removed from V and 7 bases from J, the gap between germline ends came to 16 bases. CDR3 size: 14 residues. This chain's CDR3 is CASSHAGLPREQYF. CDR3 sequence (DNA): TGTGCCAGCAGCCACGCGGGACTCCCACGGGAGCAGTACTTC.

The chain links TRBV4-1 to TRBJ1-5, with TRBD1 as a possible D gene (6 bases). CDR1 and CDR2 (germline): MGHRA, YSYEKL. V was pared by 0 bases and J by 4 bases, with 13 bases between. This CDR3 region has 16 residues. The CDR3 bases are TGCGCCAGCAGCCAAGAGGAGACAGGAAAAAATCAGCCCCAGCATTTT. Amino acids: CASSQEETGKNQPQHF.